The T cell receptor beta chain under discussion was sequenced for a study of T cells after yellow fever vaccination. TCRdb re-derived calls from the 5' RACE reads in MiXCR, one entry per CDR3 protein. The data show about 400,000 distinct CDR3 sequences, approximately 5.7% seen once. Study-wide results and limits: The booster saw the reappearance of most primary-vaccination clones (around 95% CD4, roughly 87% CD8). The study found a weaker secondary response that peaked faster, day 5 versus 15. A small proportion of clonotypes was detected in both the CD4 and CD8 compartments.

Comments on this clonotype: Its antigen is undetermined.

The length of the CDR3 is 20 residues. Germline V gives CDR1 MDHEN, CDR2 SYDVKM. The trim removed 4 bases at V and 3 bases at J, leaving 16 bases unmatched. The receptor was derived from a man under 40 who received the YFV17D yellow fever vaccine. The genes are TRBV28 and TRBJ2-7, with TRBD2 matching over 15 bases. The source material was PBMCs, sampled 5 days after the yellow fever booster vaccination. CDR3 DNA: TGTGCCAGCAGTTATCGGACTAGCGGGAGGGCCCGGGACCTTCACTACGAGCAGTACTTC. Amino acid sequence: CASSYRTSGRARDLHYEQYF.